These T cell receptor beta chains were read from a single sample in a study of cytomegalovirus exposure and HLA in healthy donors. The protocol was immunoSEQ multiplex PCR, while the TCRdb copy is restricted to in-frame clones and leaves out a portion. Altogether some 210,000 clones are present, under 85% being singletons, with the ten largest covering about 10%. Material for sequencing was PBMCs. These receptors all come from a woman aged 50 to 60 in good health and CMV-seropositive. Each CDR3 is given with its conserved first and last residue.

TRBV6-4 CASSEDLREGVHF
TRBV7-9 CASSFLTENTEAFF
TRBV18 CASSPPGVGNQPQHF
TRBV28 CATLTGTYEQYF
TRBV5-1 CASSVTSGISGNTIYF
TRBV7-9 CASSLGIQGAGETQYF
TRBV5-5 CASSPLRGTTVEQYF
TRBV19 CATPPLAISPYNEQFF
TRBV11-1 CASSSGGRGNVGELFF
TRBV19 CASTPGGQAGNTIYF
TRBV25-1 CASRGTGGLNTEAFF
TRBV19 CASSIWRGSSYNEQFF
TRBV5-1 CASSLDTLNTEAFF
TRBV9 CASSGRGTGGETQYF
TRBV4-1 CASSLRPIGTGPYEQYF
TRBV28 CASSAPDKVTQYF
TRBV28 CASSDRTGGPGYTF
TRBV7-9 CASSSPDWLRREAFF
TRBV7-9 CASSLVKTGSYEQYF
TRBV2 CASSQRTGAYEQYF
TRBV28 CASSDGGVSEQYF
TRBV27 CASSFNRRSYEQYF
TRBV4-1 CASSRGLYNEKLFF
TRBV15 CATSRDSRGHQPQHF
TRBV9 CASSGRDRAYEQYF
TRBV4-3 CASSPVLSGANVLTF
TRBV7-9 CASSPGSLTDTQYF
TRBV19 CASSPTGSHYGYTF
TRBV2 CASSELGVNTEAFF
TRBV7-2 CASSQTGGYTEAFF
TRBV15 CATSERDRGPRLAKNIQYF
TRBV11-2 CASSLLGQVNTGELFF
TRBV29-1 CSVEKGQGSYGYTF
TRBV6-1 CASSETGTGEGAFF
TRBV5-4 CASSRDSREGGYTF
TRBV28 CASSPPGRQAFF
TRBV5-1 CASSLEAGGEKLFF
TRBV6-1 CASSGDYRETQYF
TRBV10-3 CAISGGQGNIQYF
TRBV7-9 CAGDRGDYEQYF
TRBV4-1 CASSQETDRGVPYEQYF
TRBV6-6 CASNNRNTGELFF
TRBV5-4 CASSLEMEDQLRF
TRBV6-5 CASRSREGETQYF
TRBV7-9 CASSFMQGTEAFF
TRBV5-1 CASSSLVAQSQETQYF
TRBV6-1 CASSEVQGTGNTIYF
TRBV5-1 CASSLMRQGIVGGNIQYF
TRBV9 CASSPPSVSYNEQFF
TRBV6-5 CASGYRGVSGNTIYF
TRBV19 CASSTTRDQPQHF
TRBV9 CASSVAGTARTDTQYF
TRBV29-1 CSAQTGAETQYF
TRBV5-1 CASSLVGGQGAF
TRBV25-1 CASSESRGDYNEQFF
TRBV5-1 CASSLSQGAGETQYF
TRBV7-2 CASGPAGYEQYF
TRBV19 CASSPLVRPGYGYTF
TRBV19 CASSIGGGTYEQYF
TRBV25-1 CASSAGQFFPLHF